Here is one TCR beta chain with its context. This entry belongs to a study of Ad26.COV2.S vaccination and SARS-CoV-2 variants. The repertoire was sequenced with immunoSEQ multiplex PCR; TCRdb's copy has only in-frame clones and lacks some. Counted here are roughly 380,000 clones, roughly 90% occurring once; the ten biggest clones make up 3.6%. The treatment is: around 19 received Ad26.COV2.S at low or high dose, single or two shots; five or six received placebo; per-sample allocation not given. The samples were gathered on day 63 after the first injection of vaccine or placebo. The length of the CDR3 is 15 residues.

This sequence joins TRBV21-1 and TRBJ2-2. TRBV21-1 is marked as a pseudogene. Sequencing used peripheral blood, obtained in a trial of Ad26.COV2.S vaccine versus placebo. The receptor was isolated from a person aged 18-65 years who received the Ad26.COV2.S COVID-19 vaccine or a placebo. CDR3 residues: CASSNMRGNTGELFF. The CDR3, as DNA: TGTGCCAGCAGCAATATGAGGGGGAACACCGGGGAGCTGTTTTTT.